Included here is one T cell receptor (beta chain) sequence, with context. The target of this receptor is not known. Base qualities are not at hand, and no much larger clone is one base apart. CD8 naive samples consisted of CD45RO-negative cells that were positively selected for CCR7, yielding a CD45RA+CCR7+ population without TemRA cells. Healthy HIV-negative adults with no recently reported acute infections or vaccinations were included as donors. All donors were Caucasian adults living in Nashville, Tennessee, USA. Blood was collected by leukapheresis, and PBMCs were isolated by Ficoll-Histopaque density gradient centrifugation and then cryopreserved in liquid nitrogen vapor phase. Analytical flow cytometry was used to check the purity and quantity of every magnetically sorted T cell population. Genomic DNA was isolated from each sorted fraction and quantified by UV absorbance on a Nanodrop 2000c.

TCR CDR3 regions were amplified from genomic DNA by multiplex PCR using the deep immunoSEQ assay. Extracted genomic DNA from each cell subset was distributed evenly across all wells of several immunoSEQ 96-well plates, and each plate was treated as a replicate. For sorted subsets, each replicate PCR was loaded with 200 ng genomic DNA, equivalent to about 30,000 T cell genomes. Purified libraries were quantified with a Qubit 3.0 fluorometer, sized on a Bioanalyzer 2100, and re-quantified with the KAPA Library Quantification kit. A separate single-read 150-cycle Illumina NextSeq 550 flow cell was used to sequence each immunoSEQ 96-well plate. In the source study's methods: Because the immunoSEQ output included only junctional sequences and no quality scores, the filtering could not be the same as the filtering used for full-length reads. Sequences were annotated with PyIR, a Python wrapper for IgBLAST v1.9, and V/J genes and CDR3 were assigned using IMGT germline references. Reads were filtered out if the reads had weak V/J assignments (E-value above 1e-6), no CDR3, stop codons, out-of-frame junctions, or ambiguous translated residues. V3J clonotypes were defined by identical inferred V gene, J gene, and CDR3 amino acid sequence. The percentage overlap between two repertoires was calculated by dividing the number of shared unique clonotypes by the size of the smaller repertoire. Repertoire richness was assessed with RTK rarefaction, the Chao1 estimator, and Recon v2.1 estimates of unobserved clonotypes. For all TCRbeta clonotypes obtained by the gDNA method from a few donors, generation probabilities were computed with OLGA. The clones in this table, taken by TCRdb from immuneACCESS, are in-frame only. Not every clone is retained; where verified, under half of the shortfall comes from an unresolved V gene, and the cause of the rest is unknown. V and J calls and clone size follow that table, whereas D and trimming were derived from the DNA. The sample table records roughly 590,000 clones; roughly 96% of these occur just once. The ten largest clones capture around 0.097% of the sample.

The entry originates in a study of shared clonotypes between healthy human individuals (dated by TCRdb to the early 2020s). In the study overall: Two women and three men aged 18 to 49 years were included in the cohort. Blood TCR repertoires of about five healthy adults were deeply sequenced to estimate repertoire size and the extent of clonotype sharing between individuals. Libraries were prepared and TCR repertoires were sequenced by different laboratories using diverse techniques, in order to increase sequencing depth and limit assay-specific biases. Between about 0.85 and 9.5 billion PBMCs per donor were obtained by leukapheresis. For each donor, CD4 naive and CD4 memory were each given three plates, CD8 naive was given two plates, and CD8 memory was given one plate. Study-wide findings and limitations: The genetic and exposure-history diversity represented was limited by the small number of donors. Compared with non-shared clonotypes, the clonotypes found in all four sorted-subset donors had higher generation probabilities. Sampling was restricted to blood, and TCR repertoires in tissues likely differ from the TCR repertoires found in blood. Larger estimated clonotype richness was generally found for naive subsets than for memory subsets. Pairwise subsampling led to the expectation that sequencing depth would affect the degree of clonotype sharing among donors. About 5% of naive CD4, 3.5% of naive CD8, about 2.1% of memory CD4, and approximately 0.4% of memory CD8 clonotypes were shared across several donors. Even with the large sequencing depth, rarefaction of the sorted-subset datasets indicated that sequencing was incomplete.

Via the germline V gene, CDR1 is MDHEN and CDR2 SYDVKM. Between the V and J ends, shortened by 2 bases and 11 bases respectively, the junction contains 21 bases. From the cysteine up to the phenylalanine, the CDR3 has a length of 15 residues. Of the read, only the CDR3 DNA is kept; its 45 bases are in frame from base 1. Sequencing was performed on naive CD8+ T cells sorted from blood. The cell subset or site label, as the study defines it: CD45RA+CCR7+. This receptor was taken from a woman in her twenties or thirties in good health. The chain couples TRBV28 to TRBJ1-1; the D region possibly corresponds to TRBD1 (5 bases align). The sequence in DNA is TGTGCCAGCAGTTTAGACAGCGGGGTACTTCTGGAGGCTTTCTTT. This yields the protein CASSLDSGVLLEAFF.